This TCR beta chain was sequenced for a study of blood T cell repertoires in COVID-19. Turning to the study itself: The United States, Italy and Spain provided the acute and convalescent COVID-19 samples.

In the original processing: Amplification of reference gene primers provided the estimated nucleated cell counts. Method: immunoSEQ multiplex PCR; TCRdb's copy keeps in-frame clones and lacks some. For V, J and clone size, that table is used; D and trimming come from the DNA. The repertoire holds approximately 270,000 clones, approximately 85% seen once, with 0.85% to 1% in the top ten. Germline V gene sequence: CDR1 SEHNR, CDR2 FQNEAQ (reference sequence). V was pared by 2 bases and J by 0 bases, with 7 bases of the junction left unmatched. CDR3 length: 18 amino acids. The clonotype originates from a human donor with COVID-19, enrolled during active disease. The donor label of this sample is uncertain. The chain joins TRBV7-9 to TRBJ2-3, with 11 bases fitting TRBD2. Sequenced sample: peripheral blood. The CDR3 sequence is CASSLWGGLAASTDTQYF. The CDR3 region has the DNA TGTGCCAGCAGCTTATGGGGGGGACTAGCGGCTAGCACAGATACGCAGTATTTT.